This T cell receptor beta chain was sequenced during a study of cytomegalovirus exposure and HLA in healthy donors. Points from the study as a whole: Productive rates of about 87% or about 30% were seen for most TCR beta V segments in an earlier analysis. It was reported in a later analysis that an Asian-associated ancestry cluster showed fewer N-insertions than the 666-donor mean. Most observed TCR sequences were rare, whereas some public TCRs were detected in many donors.

PCR involved 60 Vbeta and 13 Jbeta primers. Sequenced by immunoSEQ multiplex PCR; TCRdb stores in-frame clones only, minus some. The profile shows roughly 100,000 clones, approximately 71% of them singletons. Germline CDR1 KGHSH, CDR2 LQKENI. V lost 6 bases to trimming and J lost 6 bases, with 12 bases between them. The CDR3 is 12 amino acids. Notes on this clone: Its specificity is not known.

The chain is built from TRBV18 and TRBJ2-7; D is possibly TRBD1 (6 bases). This receptor was identified in a woman aged 18-29 years in good health and CMV-seropositive. The sequencing input was PBMCs. The CDR3 DNA sequence: TGTGCCAGCTCGAGGGGCAGGGGCGAGCAGTACTTC. This translates into CASSRGRGEQYF.